This entry describes one T cell receptor beta chain. The antigen it recognizes is unknown. It has no much larger one-base neighbor in the sample; base qualities were not kept. This record belongs to a study of blood T cells in healthy people across ages (dated by TCRdb to the mid-2010s). Study-wide context: Template switching captured roughly one uniquely barcoded TCR beta cDNA molecule per two T cells in model experiments. Using deep sequencing normalized with unique cDNA molecular identifiers, the study measured how TCR beta repertoire diversity changes with age. Four age groups were formed from the donors: young (average roughly 16 years), middle-aged (just under 40), aged (approximately 60) and long-lived (about 80). Donors of different ages were randomly distributed across sequencing lanes to avoid experimental bias. Two additional independent replicas of 1 million unique cDNA reads from the same blood draw were analyzed for two donors (one aged 18 to 29 and one aged 80 or older). Points the paper makes about the study in general: There was a strong correlation between observed TCR beta diversity and the percentage of naive T cells measured by flow cytometry. Since profiling was done on bulk unsorted PBMCs, naive and antigen-experienced compartments could not be conclusively compared. Estimates of total diversity based on one million sequenced T cells were considered lower bounds and underestimates. Donor CMV infection status was unknown, potentially confounding age-related changes in expanded clonotypes. The long-lived group showed more naive CD4+ T cells, fewer expanded clones and increased TCR diversity than the aged group, suggesting age selection. Observed TCR beta diversity per million T cells fell roughly linearly with age, and a significant reduction was already apparent by age roughly 40.

Systemically healthy Caucasian individuals from Russia, around 38 in total and aged roughly 6 to 100 years, were included as donors. Each donor gave roughly 11 milliliters of peripheral blood, drawn into EDTA-treated Vacutainer tubes. PBMCs were isolated by Ficoll-Paque density-gradient centrifugation, with at least 6 million obtained per sample. Trizol reagent was used to extract total RNA from the PBMCs, yielding at least 6 micrograms per sample. The percentages of naive CD45RAhigh/CD27high T cells were determined by flow cytometry on a PBMC aliquot from every donor. The CDR3, cysteine through phenylalanine, is 15 amino acids long. Left in the record is the CDR3 DNA by itself, 45 bases read in frame from the first base. CDR1 and CDR2 were assigned from the germline V gene as MNHEY and SVGEGT. Trimming costs V 2 bases and J 2 bases, and their ends lie 10 bases apart. Library prep was done by 5' RACE. Data came from an Illumina HiSeq 2500. The second PCR ran for about 7 to 11 cycles and used a J-beta primer mix along with a sample-barcoded 5' primer. Each TCR beta cDNA molecule received a unique molecular identifier from a template-switch 5' adaptor carrying 12 random nucleotides. Each sample yielded at least 3 million CDR3-containing paired-end reads. All of the RNA was converted into first-strand cDNA using the Mint cDNA synthesis kit, with a TRBC-specific oligonucleotide serving as the primer. Following uracil-DNA glycosylase treatment, all cDNA underwent a first 18-cycle PCR with the universal primers M1SS and BC2_uni_R. In the source study's methods: Normalization of each sample was performed by random selection of 1 million high-quality reads, each carrying a distinct molecular identifier. Reads sharing molecular identifiers were discarded rather than binned into consensus sequences. CDR3 identification, clonotype clustering and error correction used MiTCR with a Q25 quality threshold and the strictest error-elimination algorithm. Lower-bound total TCR beta diversity was estimated with a nonparametric unseen species model using Euler transformation. The public reads were reanalyzed by TCRdb: fastp trimming at Q25, MiXCR alignment, in-frame beta chains only. Every CDR3 protein is listed once, alongside the most common genes and DNA of its rows. The V and J calls and clone size are TCRdb's, not the authors'. The sample table shows approximately 1.5 million distinct CDR3 sequences, and roughly two fifths are seen once. Of the sample, approximately 4.1% falls within the top ten clones.

The V and J genes are TRBV6-2 or TRBV6-3 and TRBJ1-5, and perhaps TRBD1 as D gene, on 5 matching bases. The origin of this receptor is a woman under 30 in good health. Sequencing used blood. In nucleotide form, the sequence is TGTGCCAGCAGTTACGCGAGGGGTGGCAATCAGCCCCAGCATTTT. It translates as CASSYARGGNQPQHF.